The 10 T cell receptor beta chains below were found in one sample sequenced in a study of CD8 T cells in Susac syndrome. With random hexamers, about 0.5 to 1 ug RNA was reverse transcribed. TCRdb re-analysed the immunoSEQ multiplex PCR reads in MiXCR, keeping a single row per CDR3 protein. The profile covers approximately 200,000 distinct CDR3 sequences, with roughly 92% appearing a single time and over 0.1% taken by the ten largest. Sequencing was performed on CD8+ T cells from PBMCs. Source of these receptors: a human donor with multiple sclerosis.

The chain couples TRBV15 to TRBJ2-1; D tentatively fits TRBD1 or TRBD2 (5 bases each). Trimming pared 0 bases from V and 12 bases from J, leaving 18 bases between. The germline V gene has CDR1 LNHNV and CDR2 YYDKDF (reference sequence). The CDR3 totals 15 residues. The CDR3 loop is CATSRDRTQLGVQFF. CDR3 DNA: TGTGCCACCAGCAGAGATCGGACCCAACTAGGGGTGCAGTTCTTC. Supplemented by reference TRBV15 and TRBJ2-1, the full variable domain reads DAMVIQNPRYQVTQFGKPVTLSCSQTLNHNVMYWYQQKSSQAPKLLFHYYDKDFNNEADTPDNFQSRRPNTSFCFLDIRSPGLGDTAMYLCATSRDRTQLGVQFFGPGTRLTVL.

The chain has TRBV3-1 and TRBJ2-5; 7 nucleotides agree with TRBD1. The ends lost 0 bases at V and 2 bases at J; junction bases unmatched: 3. CDR3 length: 15 amino acids. Germline assignment: CDR1 LGHDT and CDR2 YNNKEL (reference sequence). The DNA of the CDR3 is TGTGCCAGCAGCCAAGACGAGGGGGCTCAAGAGACCCAGTACTTC. This gives the protein CASSQDEGAQETQYF.

In its sample, this clonotype was seen once. The genes are TRBV11-2 and TRBJ2-1; 7 nucleotides match TRBD2. The CDR3 runs to 16 residues. Germline CDR1 SGHAT, CDR2 FQNNGV. The V gene end was trimmed by 0 bases and the J gene end by 2 bases; junction bases not matched to a gene: 4. CDR3 in amino acids: CASSLEGGNPYNEQFF. Here the CDR3 DNA reads TGTGCCAGCAGCTTAGAGGGGGGGAACCCCTACAATGAGCAGTTCTTC.

The chain has TRBV12-5 and TRBJ2-1, with TRBD1 as a possible D gene (6 bases). V lost 6 bases to trimming and J lost 9 bases, with 9 bases between them. The CDR3 extends over 11 amino acids. The germline V gene encodes CDR1 LGHNT and CDR2 FRNRAP. The CDR3 sequence: CASGPRGEQFF. The CDR3 DNA sequence: TGTGCTAGTGGACCCAGGGGTGAGCAGTTCTTC.

This clonotype has just one count. V gene TRBV12-3 or TRBV12-4 combines with J gene TRBJ2-1; 7 nucleotides match TRBD1. Germline trimming cut 6 bases from V and 4 bases from J; bases unmatched to any gene: 9. This CDR3 has 15 amino acids. DNA of the CDR3: TGTGCCAGCAGCCTAGGACAGGCTGAGTACAATGAGCAGTTCTTC. Translating gives CASSLGQAEYNEQFF.

The rearrangement uses TRBV4-2 and TRBJ1-5, with D tentatively TRBD1 (5 bases). Trimming left V 0 bases short and J 2 bases short, with 14 bases between. Looked up from germline, CDR1 is LGHNA and CDR2 is YNFKEQ. The CDR3 contains 17 residues. The CDR3 is CASSQDRELGGNQPQHF. DNA for the CDR3: TGTGCCAGCAGCCAAGATCGAGAGCTGGGGGGCAATCAGCCCCAGCATTTT.

The sample holds one count of this clonotype. The J gene is TRBJ1-2, the V gene TRBV15, with 12 bases fitting TRBD1. Losses at the gene ends were 4 bases for V and 0 bases for J; bases not matched to a gene: 9. Germline CDR1 and CDR2: LNHNV and YYDKDF (reference sequence). This CDR3 has 18 amino acids. CDR3 DNA sequence: TGTGCCACCAGCACAGGGACAGGGGGCGCGAGACCTAACTATGGCTACACCTTC. Amino acids: CATSTGTGGARPNYGYTF.

The J gene is TRBJ1-1, the V gene TRBV6-5, with 10 bases matching TRBD1. V was pared by 10 bases and J by 0 bases, with 5 bases of the junction left unmatched. This CDR3 is 14 amino acids long. The V gene's germline CDR1 is MNHEY and CDR2 SVGAGI. The CDR3 region is CAIGQGGLNTEAFF. CDR3 DNA sequence: TGTGCCATCGGACAGGGGGGCCTGAACACTGAAGCTTTCTTT.

The J gene is TRBJ2-3, the V gene TRBV7-9; 8 nucleotides align to TRBD1. The CDR3 loop spans 15 amino acids. Germline-derived CDR1 and CDR2 are SEHNR and FQNEAQ (reference sequence). V shed 5 bases and J 1 base; nucleotides not matched to a gene: 5. The CDR3 sequence: CASSLDRAGTDTQYF. As DNA, the CDR3 is TGTGCCAGCAGCCTGGACAGGGCGGGCACAGATACGCAGTATTTT.

A single count supports this clonotype. This chain joins TRBV5-1 and TRBJ1-1, with 7 positions matching TRBD1. Germline V gene sequence: CDR1 SGHRS, CDR2 YFSETQ. This CDR3 comprises 15 residues. V lost 4 bases to trimming and J lost 3 bases; unmatched junction nucleotides: 9. DNA for the CDR3: TGCGCCAGCAGCCCATGGGGTCAGGGGGACACTGAAGCTTTCTTT. As protein: CASSPWGQGDTEAFF.